This TCR beta chain stems from a study of T cell responses to AZD1222 COVID-19 vaccine. The study's findings and limits: Along spike, vaccine-associated CD4 TCRs were found throughout, with dominance at 160-218 and 743-854.

Germline CDR1 and CDR2: LNHDA and SQIVND (reference sequence). The CDR3 is made up of 14 amino acids. Trimming took 3 bases from V and 4 from J, leaving 11 bases between them. This clone was seen only a few times. Antigen: not known. The assay was immunoSEQ multiplex PCR, and TCRdb's table has in-frame clones only and misses some. The repertoire holds some 140,000 clones, with approximately 91% as singletons. The specimen was peripheral blood, collected 28 days after the second AZD1222 dose. This chain uses TRBV19 with TRBJ2-3, with TRBD2 as a possible D gene (5 bases). This clonotype originated in an adult who received the AZD1222 COVID-19 vaccine. CDR3 sequence (DNA): TGTGCCAGTAGTATCGGGGTAGTTGCAGATACGCAGTATTTT. Amino acid sequence: CASSIGVVADTQYF.